This is a list of T cell receptor beta chains from one sample in a study of graft-versus-host responses after intestinal transplantation. TCRdb keeps only in-frame clones here, not all; method: immunoSEQ multiplex PCR. Of 78,000 or so clones in the sample, around 86% were seen once. No antigen has been identified for these receptors. The starting material was unstimulated CD8+ T cells sorted from spleen or lymph node cells, obtained before transplant. These receptors all stem from a human donor who was the organ donor for an intestinal transplant. CDR3s include the opening cysteine and the closing phenylalanine or tryptophan. D genes are given only for firm matches. Expanded clones get a size class; other rows say once, few or many, or leave the size out.

>TRBV5-5|.|TRBJ2-7|once
CASSLVGAGIYEQYF
TGTGCCAGCAGCTTGGTGGGAGCCGGCATATACGAGCAGTACTTC
>TRBV25-1|.|TRBJ2-7|.
CASSELWEQYF
TGTGCCAGCAGTGAACTCTGGGAGCAGTACTTC
>TRBV29-1|TRBD2|TRBJ2-2|.
CSVLADLPGELFF
TGCAGCGTACTAGCGGACCTTCCCGGGGAGCTGTTTTTT
>TRBV5-1|.|TRBJ2-2|.
CASSFMGASNTGELFF
TGCGCCAGCAGCTTTATGGGGGCTTCGAACACCGGGGAGCTGTTTTTT
>TRBV7-9|.|TRBJ2-3|few
CASSLEGVGPDTQYF
TGTGCCAGCAGCTTAGAAGGAGTTGGCCCAGATACGCAGTATTTT
>TRBV29-1|.|TRBJ2-5|.
CSVEDLPRFGAVQETQYF
TGCAGCGTTGAAGACCTTCCCCGTTTCGGGGCCGTCCAAGAGACCCAGTACTTC
>TRBV11-2|.|TRBJ2-7|.
CASSYLVQGYEQYF
TGTGCCAGCAGCTACCTCGTGCAGGGCTACGAGCAGTACTTC
>TRBV6-5|.|TRBJ1-1|.
CASSYVAMNTEAFF
TGTGCCAGCAGTTACGTGGCGATGAACACTGAAGCTTTCTTT
>TRBV27|TRBD1|TRBJ1-6|.
CASSLGQGSPLHF
TGTGCCAGCAGTTTGGGACAGGGTTCACCCCTCCACTTT
>TRBV6-5|.|TRBJ2-7|once
CASSPSPYSYEQYF
TGTGCCAGCAGTCCCAGCCCATACTCCTACGAGCAGTACTTC
>TRBV27|TRBD2|TRBJ2-1|.
CASSYGLAGVNEQFF
TGTGCCAGCAGTTACGGACTAGCGGGGGTCAATGAGCAGTTCTTC
>TRBV7-3|TRBD2|TRBJ2-3|.
CASSLVAGGRDTQYF
TGTGCCAGCAGCTTAGTAGCGGGGGGAAGAGATACGCAGTATTTT
>TRBV30|TRBD1|TRBJ1-1|once
CACPQDDRGPEAFF
TGTGCCTGTCCTCAGGATGACAGGGGTCCTGAAGCTTTCTTT
>TRBV9|.|TRBJ1-4|.
CASSLVGGTTNEKLFF
TGTGCCAGCAGCCTAGTGGGGGGCACAACTAATGAAAAACTGTTTTTT
>TRBV25-1|.|TRBJ1-2|.
CASSDRLQNYGYTF
TGTGCCAGCAGTGACAGACTTCAGAACTATGGCTACACCTTC
>TRBV28|.|TRBJ2-1|.
CASSSIVGPYNEQFF
TGTGCCAGCAGTTCCATCGTGGGACCCTACAATGAGCAGTTCTTC
>TRBV4-2|.|TRBJ2-7|.
CASSQGLGGVNEQYF
TGTGCCAGCAGCCAAGGGCTTGGAGGAGTCAACGAGCAGTACTTC